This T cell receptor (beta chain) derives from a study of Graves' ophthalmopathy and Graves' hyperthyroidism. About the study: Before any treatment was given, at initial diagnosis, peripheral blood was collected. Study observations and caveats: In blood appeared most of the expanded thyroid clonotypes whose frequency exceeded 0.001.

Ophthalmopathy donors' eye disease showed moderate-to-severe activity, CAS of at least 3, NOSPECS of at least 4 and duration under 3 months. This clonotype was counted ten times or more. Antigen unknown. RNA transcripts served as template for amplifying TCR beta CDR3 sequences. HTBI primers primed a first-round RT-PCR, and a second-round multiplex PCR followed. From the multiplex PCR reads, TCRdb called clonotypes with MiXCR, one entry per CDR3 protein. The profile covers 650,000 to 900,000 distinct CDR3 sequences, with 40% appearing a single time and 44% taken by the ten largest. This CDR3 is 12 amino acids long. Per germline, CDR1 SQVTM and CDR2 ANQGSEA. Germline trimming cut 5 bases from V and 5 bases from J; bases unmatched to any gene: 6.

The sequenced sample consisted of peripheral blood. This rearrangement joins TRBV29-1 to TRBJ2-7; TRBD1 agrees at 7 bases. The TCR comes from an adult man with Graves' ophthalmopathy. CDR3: CSVYDRAHEQYF. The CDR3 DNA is TGCAGCGTTTACGACAGGGCCCACGAGCAGTACTTC.